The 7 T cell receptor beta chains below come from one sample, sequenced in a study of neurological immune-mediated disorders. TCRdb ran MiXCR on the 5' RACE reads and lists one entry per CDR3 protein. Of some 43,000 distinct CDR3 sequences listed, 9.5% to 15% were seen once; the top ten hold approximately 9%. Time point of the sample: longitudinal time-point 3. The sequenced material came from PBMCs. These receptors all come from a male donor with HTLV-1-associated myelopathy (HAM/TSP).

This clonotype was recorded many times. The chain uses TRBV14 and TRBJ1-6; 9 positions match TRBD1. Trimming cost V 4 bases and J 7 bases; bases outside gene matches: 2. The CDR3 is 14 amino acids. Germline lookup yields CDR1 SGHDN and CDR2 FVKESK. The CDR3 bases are TGTGCCAGCAGCCTCGGGACAGGGAATTCACCCCTCCACTTT. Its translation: CASSLGTGNSPLHF.

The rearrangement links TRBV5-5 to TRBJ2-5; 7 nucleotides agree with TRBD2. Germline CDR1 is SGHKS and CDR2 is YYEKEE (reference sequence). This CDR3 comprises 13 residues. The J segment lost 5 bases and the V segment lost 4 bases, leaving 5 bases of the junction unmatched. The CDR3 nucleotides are TGTGCCAGCAGCCCGGGACTAACGGAGACCCAGTACTTC. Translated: CASSPGLTETQYF.

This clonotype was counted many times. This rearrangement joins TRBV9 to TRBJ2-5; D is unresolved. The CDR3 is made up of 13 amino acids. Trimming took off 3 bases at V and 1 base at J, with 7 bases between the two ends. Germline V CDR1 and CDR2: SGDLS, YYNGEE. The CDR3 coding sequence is TGTGCCAGCAGCGCCGGGCCCCAAGAGACCCAGTACTTC. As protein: CASSAGPQETQYF.

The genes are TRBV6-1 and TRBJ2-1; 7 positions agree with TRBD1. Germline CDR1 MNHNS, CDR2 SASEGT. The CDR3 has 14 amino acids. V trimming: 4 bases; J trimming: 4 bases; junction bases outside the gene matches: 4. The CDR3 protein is CASSGRQGYNEQFF. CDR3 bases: TGTGCCAGCAGTGGGCGACAGGGTTACAATGAGCAGTTCTTC.

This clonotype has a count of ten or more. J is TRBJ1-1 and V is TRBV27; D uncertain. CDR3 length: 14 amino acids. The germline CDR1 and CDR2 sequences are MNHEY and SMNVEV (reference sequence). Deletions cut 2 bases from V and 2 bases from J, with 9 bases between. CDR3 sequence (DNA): TGTGCCAGCAGTTTAACAGCAGTCAACACTGAAGCTTTCTTT. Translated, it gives CASSLTAVNTEAFF.

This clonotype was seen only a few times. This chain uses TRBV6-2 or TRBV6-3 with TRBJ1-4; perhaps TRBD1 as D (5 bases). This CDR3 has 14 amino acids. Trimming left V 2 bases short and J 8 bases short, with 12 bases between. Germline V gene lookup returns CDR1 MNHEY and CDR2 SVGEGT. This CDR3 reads CASSYPGKGEKLFF. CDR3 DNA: TGTGCCAGCAGTTACCCCGGCAAGGGGGAAAAACTGTTTTTT.

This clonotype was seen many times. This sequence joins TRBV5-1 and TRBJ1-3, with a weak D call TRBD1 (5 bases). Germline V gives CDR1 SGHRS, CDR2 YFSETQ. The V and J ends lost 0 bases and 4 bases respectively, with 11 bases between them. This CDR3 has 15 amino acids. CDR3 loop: CASSLEGNTGNTIYF. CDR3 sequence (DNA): TGCGCCAGCAGCTTGGAGGGGAATACGGGAAACACCATATATTTT.